This T cell receptor beta chain was sequenced for a study of shared clonotypes between healthy human individuals. Study context: Per donor, CD8 memory used one plate, CD8 naive used two, CD4 memory used three and CD4 naive used three. Study conclusions and caveats: Across subsets, estimated richness was generally greater for naive than for memory populations. Some naive CD4 clonotypes, approximately 4.5%, turned up in common across several donors.

Only in-frame clones appear in the TCRdb table, and some are missing; sequencing was by immunoSEQ multiplex PCR. The sample has about 530,000 clones; 90% to 97% are singletons. Regarding this clone: Its antigen is currently unknown.

The CDR3 runs 15 residues. Germline CDR1 and CDR2: LNHDA and SQIVND (reference sequence). Trimming at V came to 7 bases and at J to 5 bases, leaving 8 bases not matched to a gene. The V call is TRBV19, the J call TRBJ2-5; TRBD1 matches at 12 bases. Input material: naive CD4+ T cells sorted from blood. Documented subset: CD45RA+ positively selected. The receptor was isolated from a woman between 25 and 40 years old in good health. The CDR3 DNA follows: TGTGCCAGTAAACCCGGGACAGGGGGCCGGGAGACCCAGTACTTC. Translated, it gives CASKPGTGGRETQYF.